These 6 T cell receptor beta chains were sequenced from one sample in a study of response to subunit inactivated influenza vaccine. TCRdb fed the RT-PCR reads into MiXCR, producing one record per CDR3 protein. The top ten clones hold 13% of a sample with about 530,000 distinct CDR3 sequences, 10% to 15% of them seen once. The source was PBMCs from blood, collected roughly 46 days after vaccination. All receptors derive from a man between 50 and 59 years old who received an inactivated influenza vaccine.

The rearrangement joins TRBV5-1 to TRBJ1-4, with TRBD1 as a possible D gene (6 bases). V lost 4 bases to trimming and J lost 11 bases, with 18 bases between them. From germline, CDR1 is SGHRS and CDR2 YFSETQ. This CDR3 comprises 14 residues. The CDR3 loop reads CASSLGTRAEKLFF. The CDR3 nucleotides are TGCGCCAGCAGCCTCGGGACACGGGCGGAGAAACTGTTTTTT.

This clonotype was detected only a few times. The chain joins TRBV4-2 to TRBJ2-1; D unclear. The V gene's germline CDR1 is LGHNA and CDR2 YNFKEQ. V was trimmed by 1 base and J by 8 bases, leaving 6 bases between them. CDR3 length equals 12 residues. The CDR3 loop reads CASSQAGHEQFF. The CDR3 DNA is TGTGCCAGCAGCCAAGCAGGTCATGAGCAGTTCTTC.

The V call is TRBV20-1, the J call TRBJ2-5, with D tentatively TRBD2 (6 bases). Trimming shortened V by 4 bases and J by 5 bases, and 17 bases separated the two germline ends. The CDR3 is 14 residues long. CDR1 is DFQATT and CDR2 is SNEGSKA in the germline V gene (reference sequence). CDR3 sequence (DNA): TGCAGTGCTAACCCATTGGGGGGACGGGAGACCCAGTACTTC. Translation gives CSANPLGGRETQYF.

The gene calls are TRBV30 and TRBJ2-3; D is possibly TRBD1 (5 bases). Germline CDR1 and CDR2: GTSNPN and SVGIG (reference sequence). Trimming shortened V by 2 bases and J by 2 bases, and 14 bases separated the two germline ends. This CDR3 has 15 residues. The CDR3 loop reads CAWSLGQGPTDTQYF. For the CDR3, the DNA is TGTGCCTGGAGTCTCGGGCAGGGCCCCACAGATACGCAGTATTTT.

The chain employs TRBV27 and TRBJ2-7; 7 bases fit TRBD1. Germline assignment: CDR1 MNHEY and CDR2 SMNVEV (reference sequence). V was clipped by 5 bases and J by 3 bases; unmatched bases: 13. This CDR3 spans 16 amino acids. The CDR3 nucleotides read TGTGCCAGCAGTCGAACCCGGGCAGGGGGAGTCTACGAGCAGTACTTC. It codes for CASSRTRAGGVYEQYF.

This clonotype was seen more than once but under ten times. The rearrangement links TRBV10-3 to TRBJ1-2; 11 nucleotides align to TRBD1. The CDR3 has 14 residues. Germline V gene lookup returns CDR1 ENHRY and CDR2 SYGVKD. The trim removed 8 bases at V and 3 bases at J, leaving 5 bases unmatched. The CDR3 reads CAIGGTGGDYGYTF. CDR3 DNA sequence: TGTGCCATCGGGGGGACAGGGGGTGACTATGGCTACACCTTC.